This TCR beta chain was identified in a study of response to subunit inactivated influenza vaccine. The CDR3 runs 16 residues. Trimming at V came to 4 bases and at J to 4 bases, leaving 5 bases not matched to a gene. Germline lookup yields CDR1 SGHRS and CDR2 YFSETQ. TCRdb ran MiXCR on the RT-PCR reads and lists one entry per CDR3 protein. This sample has about 570,000 distinct CDR3 sequences; about 11% occur once, and the top ten carry approximately 9.9%. These data were also filed under a second study, of T cells expressing NK-cell markers. Per that study: Production of TCR beta cDNA relied on 5'RACE template switching with UMIs. TCR beta repertoires came from sorted CD3+CD56+NKG2C+, CD3+CD56+NKG2C- and CD3+CD56-NKG2C+ T cells. Out of eight donors sequenced, seven tested HCMV-seropositive and the remaining one seronegative. Dominant NKG2C+ clonotypes were found to form about 1.0-8% of CD8+ T cells in roughly 6 donors. Once again these clonotypes came out on top in the CD3+CD56-NKG2C+ fraction of several donors.

This TCR derives from a man in his fifties or sixties who received an inactivated influenza vaccine. The sample here was PBMCs from blood, taken on the day of vaccination. This sequence joins TRBV5-1 and TRBJ2-1; 13 bases agree with TRBD2. CDR3 sequence reads: CASSLRLAGGYNEQFF. The CDR3 DNA sequence: TGCGCCAGCAGCCTACGACTAGCGGGAGGATACAATGAGCAGTTCTTC.